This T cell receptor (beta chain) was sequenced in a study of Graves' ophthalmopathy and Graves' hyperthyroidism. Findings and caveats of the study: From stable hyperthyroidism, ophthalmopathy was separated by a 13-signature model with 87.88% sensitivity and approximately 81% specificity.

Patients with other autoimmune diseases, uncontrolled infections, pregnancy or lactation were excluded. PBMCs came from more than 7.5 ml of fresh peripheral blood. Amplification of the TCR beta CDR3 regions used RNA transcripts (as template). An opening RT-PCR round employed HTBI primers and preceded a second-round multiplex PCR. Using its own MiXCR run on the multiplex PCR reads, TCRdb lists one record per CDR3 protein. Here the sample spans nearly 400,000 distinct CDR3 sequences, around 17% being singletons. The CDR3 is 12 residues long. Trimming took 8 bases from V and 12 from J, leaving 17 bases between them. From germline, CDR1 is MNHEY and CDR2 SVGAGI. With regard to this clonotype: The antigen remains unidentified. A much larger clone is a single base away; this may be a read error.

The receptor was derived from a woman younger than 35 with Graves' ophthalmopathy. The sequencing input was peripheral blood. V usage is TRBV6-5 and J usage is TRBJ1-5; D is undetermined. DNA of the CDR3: TGTGCCAGCGGTTCCCTCGACGGAGGCCAGCATTTT. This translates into CASGSLDGGQHF.